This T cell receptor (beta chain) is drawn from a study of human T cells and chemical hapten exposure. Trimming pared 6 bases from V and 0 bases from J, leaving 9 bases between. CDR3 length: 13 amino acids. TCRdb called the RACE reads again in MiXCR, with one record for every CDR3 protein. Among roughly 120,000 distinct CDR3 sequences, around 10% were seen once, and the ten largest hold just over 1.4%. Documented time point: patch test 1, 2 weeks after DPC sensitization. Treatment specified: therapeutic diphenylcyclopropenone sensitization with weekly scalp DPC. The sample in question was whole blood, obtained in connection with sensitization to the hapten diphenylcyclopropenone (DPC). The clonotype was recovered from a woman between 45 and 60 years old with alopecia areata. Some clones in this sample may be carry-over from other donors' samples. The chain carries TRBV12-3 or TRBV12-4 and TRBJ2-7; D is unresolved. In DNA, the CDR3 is TGTGCCAGCAGCATCTTCAGCTCCTACGAGCAGTACTTC. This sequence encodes CASSIFSSYEQYF.